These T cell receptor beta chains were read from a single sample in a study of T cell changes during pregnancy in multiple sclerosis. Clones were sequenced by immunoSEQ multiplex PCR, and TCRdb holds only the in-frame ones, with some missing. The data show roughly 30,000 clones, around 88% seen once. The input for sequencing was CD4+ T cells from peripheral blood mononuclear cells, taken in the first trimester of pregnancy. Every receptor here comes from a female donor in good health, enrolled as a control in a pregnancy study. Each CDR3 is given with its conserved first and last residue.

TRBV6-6,CASLDRDSYEQYF
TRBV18,CASSPDLHSYGQYF
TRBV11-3,CASSSGGGGGANVLTF
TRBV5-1,CASSLQGAFVSLTIGYTF
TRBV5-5,CASSLADRDGQPQHF
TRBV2,CASSPTTGGPGGYTF
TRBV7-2,CASSLSESRGDGYTF
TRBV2,CASSTGGFTEAFF
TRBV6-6,CAGRQDANEKLFF
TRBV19,CASSISTGEDNEQFF
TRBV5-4,CASSLSFNEKLFF
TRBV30,CAWTGTGGERTAFF
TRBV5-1,CASRVQGENSPLHF
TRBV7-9,CASSLATGQTIYGYTF
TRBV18,CASSDTGFGTEAFF
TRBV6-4,CASSISGTDTQYF
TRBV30,CAWSVGGEQYF
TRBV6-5,CASSYSSIEQYF
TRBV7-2,CASTPTGANYGYTF
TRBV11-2,CASSLEWRRGKAEAFF
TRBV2,CASRNRGSTEAFF
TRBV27,CASSFAGEMPPHEQYF
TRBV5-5,CASSSDRGYTGELFF
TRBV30,CAGIRTGTGVSEQFF
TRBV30,CAWSVLARINEKLFF
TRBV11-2,CASSLEWGGGTEAFF
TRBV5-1,CASSLGQLTGNTIYF
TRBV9,CASSVAGREETQYF
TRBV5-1,CASRLTVAGTSPLHF
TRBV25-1,CASSVRMSLGDTGELFF
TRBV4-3,CASRQTSGGYNEQFF
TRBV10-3,CAIRSSGGADTQYF
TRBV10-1,CASSGRSGASQETQYF
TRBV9,CASSAGYQPQHF
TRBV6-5,CASSQTSGGTYEQYF
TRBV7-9,CASSLDLAGVSTGELFF